This TCR beta chain was captured in a study of early T cells in non-severe SARS-CoV-2 infection. Across the study: Chains were not paired, and sequencing was done on bulk RNA from unsorted whole blood.

Notes on the study in general: VDJdb matches were skewed toward anti-spike CD8 T cell responses.

The TCR library protocol was used to attach unique molecular identifiers. These identifiers were attached to individual cDNA molecules. TCRdb called the 5' RACE reads again in MiXCR, with one record for every CDR3 protein. Among fewer than 55,000 distinct CDR3 sequences listed, 11% were seen once. The sample holds a few counts of this clonotype. The antigen is not known. This clonotype originated in an adult who was a healthcare worker with PCR-confirmed SARS-CoV-2 infection or an uninfected control (not recorded which). Material: whole blood.

As DNA, the CDR3 is TGTGCCAGCAGCTTAACGCAAGGGTCCTACAATGAGCAGTTCTTC. Protein: CASSLTQGSYNEQFF. This chain joins TRBV7-2 and TRBJ2-1; D unresolved. Trimming stripped 2 bases from V and 1 base from J, with 9 bases between. Germline CDR1 SGHTA, CDR2 FQGNSA. The CDR3 loop spans 15 amino acids.